This TCR beta chain appears in the sequencing data of a study of cytomegalovirus exposure and HLA in healthy donors. On the study more broadly: The same platform used for the 500 to 850 first-cohort repertoires was also used for the 95 to 150 validation repertoires, as a later analysis reported.

Regarding the study as a whole: The study listed around 150 cytomegalovirus-associated TCR beta chains. CMV antigen specificity was confirmed in vitro for a few CMV-associated chains.

A remark on this clone: Its antigen is as yet unknown.

Here immunoSEQ multiplex PCR was the method, and the copy in TCRdb shows in-frame clones only, minus some. The data show 200,000 or so clones, 87% seen once. After removal of 7 bases from V and 6 bases from J, the junction contained 15 bases not matched to a gene. The length of the CDR3 is 17 residues. The germline V gene has CDR1 MDHEN and CDR2 SYDVKM. Sequencing input: PBMCs. The chain couples TRBV28 to TRBJ2-1; TRBD2 matches at 10 bases. This sequence was found in a woman in her late teens or twenties in good health and CMV-seropositive. The DNA for the CDR3 is TGTGCCAGCATAAATAAATGGCTAGCGGGAGTGAGCAATGAGCAGTTCTTC. Amino acid sequence: CASINKWLAGVSNEQFF.